This T cell receptor beta chain was obtained from a study of shared clonotypes between healthy human individuals. Sequencing was performed with immunoSEQ multiplex PCR; in TCRdb, only in-frame clones are kept and a portion is missing. The sample yields around 2.1 million clones, nearly 97% seen once. The CDR3 runs 15 residues. Germline loops: CDR1 SGHKS, CDR2 YYEKEE (reference sequence). V gave up 3 bases and J gave up 0 bases, with 13 bases separating them. The sample was naive CD4+ T cells sorted from blood. Subset denoted: CD45RA+ positively selected. The chain is built from TRBV5-5 and TRBJ2-7, with D unclear. This TCR derives from a man between 18 and 29 years old in good health. DNA for the CDR3: TGTGCCAGCAGCTCGCAGGCCGGCAGCTCCTACGAGCAGTACTTC. Its protein product is CASSSQAGSSYEQYF.